A selection of T cell receptor beta chains follows, all from one sample in a study of blood T cell repertoires in COVID-19. Here immunoSEQ multiplex PCR was the method, and the copy in TCRdb shows in-frame clones only, minus some. The table has about 220,000 clones, about 79% seen once; the top ten hold 3% to 4%. Source material: PBMCs or T cells enriched from blood (not recorded which). The receptors here all came from a woman between 55 and 75 years old who had recovered from COVID-19. Each CDR3 is given with its conserved first and last residue. A D gene is named only where the DNA matches it firmly.

V gene	J gene	D gene	CDR3 protein
TRBV27	TRBJ2-1	.	CASSSLASSSDEQFF
TRBV18	TRBJ1-2	TRBD1	CASSSFQGAKDYGYTF
TRBV29-1	TRBJ2-1	TRBD1	CSVERQGDGEQFF
TRBV28	TRBJ1-6	.	CASLTPGFSPLHF
TRBV7-2	TRBJ1-1	TRBD1	CASSPSGTGGAWTEAFF
TRBV2	TRBJ2-5	TRBD2	CARRTGLAGGGETQYF
TRBV11-3	TRBJ2-7	.	CASSLGGQGTYEQYF
TRBV7-2	TRBJ2-1	TRBD1	CASSSFPGQGPHEQFF
TRBV9	TRBJ2-3	TRBD2	CASSVGTSGVNF
TRBV12-3/TRBV12-4	TRBJ1-3	.	CASSWTVGNTIYF
TRBV12-5	TRBJ1-4	.	CASGLGSREKLFF
TRBV18	TRBJ2-7	.	CASSKPPYEQYF
TRBV19	TRBJ2-7	.	CASSIGVAYEQYF
TRBV12-3/TRBV12-4	TRBJ1-3	.	CASSFIGNTIYF
TRBV19	TRBJ2-1	TRBD2	CASSPTSGQYNEQFF
TRBV5-1	TRBJ2-7	TRBD2	CASSLAATSGRSYEQYF
TRBV7-2	TRBJ1-6	.	CASSLVSGGRVFASPLHF
TRBV19	TRBJ2-7	TRBD1	CATRSWTGNYEQYF
TRBV7-9	TRBJ1-2	.	CASSRGDNYGYTF
TRBV19	TRBJ1-5	.	CASSEQGLGPQHF
TRBV3-1/TRBV3-2	TRBJ2-5	TRBD2	CASSRTSGGAPEGTQYF
TRBV6-5	TRBJ1-6	TRBD1	CASSSSDRGNSPLHF
TRBV6-5	TRBJ2-2	.	CASTRDLLNTGELFF
TRBV3-1/TRBV3-2	TRBJ2-1	TRBD2	CASSQVIAGVYEQFF
TRBV11-2	TRBJ1-3	TRBD1	CASSLRGAQGARTGNTIYF
TRBV29-1	TRBJ1-5	TRBD1	CSVGARGPGQPQHF
TRBV29-1	TRBJ1-5	TRBD1	CSVARDSSQPQHF
TRBV5-1	TRBJ2-1	TRBD2	CASSPGTSGRANEQFF
TRBV3-1/TRBV3-2	TRBJ1-1	TRBD1	CASSQDYGTGKAAFF
TRBV4-1	TRBJ2-1	.	CASSQGRRTGSDEQFF
TRBV10-3	TRBJ1-5	.	CAISESGNGQPQHF
TRBV6-5	TRBJ2-7	TRBD1	CASSRDRGLSEQYF
TRBV4-2	TRBJ2-7	TRBD2	CASSPSGTLSYEQYF
TRBV3-1/TRBV3-2	TRBJ1-5	.	CASSQDSSRGQPQHF
TRBV27	TRBJ2-2	TRBD2	CASTRGGRATGELFF
TRBV7-6	TRBJ2-7	TRBD2	CASSPFGPGREDEQYF
TRBV27	TRBJ1-1	.	CASSLNQVLNTEAFF
TRBV6-2/TRBV6-3	TRBJ2-7	.	CASSSLRGSEQYF
TRBV9	TRBJ1-4	.	CASSVKGTTNEKLFF
TRBV19	TRBJ1-5	.	CASSKDRNQPQHF